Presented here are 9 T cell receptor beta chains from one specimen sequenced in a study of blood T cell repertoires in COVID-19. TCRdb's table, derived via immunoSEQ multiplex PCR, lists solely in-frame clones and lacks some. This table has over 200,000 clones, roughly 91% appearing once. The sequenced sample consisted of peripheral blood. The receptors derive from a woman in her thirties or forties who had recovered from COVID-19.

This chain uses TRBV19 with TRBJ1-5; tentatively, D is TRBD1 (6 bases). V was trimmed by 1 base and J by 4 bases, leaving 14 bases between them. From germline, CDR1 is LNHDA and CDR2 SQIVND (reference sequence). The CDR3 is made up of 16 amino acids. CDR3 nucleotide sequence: TGTGCCAGTAGTATAGCAGGACAGAGCGGAAATCAGCCCCAGCATTTT. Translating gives CASSIAGQSGNQPQHF.

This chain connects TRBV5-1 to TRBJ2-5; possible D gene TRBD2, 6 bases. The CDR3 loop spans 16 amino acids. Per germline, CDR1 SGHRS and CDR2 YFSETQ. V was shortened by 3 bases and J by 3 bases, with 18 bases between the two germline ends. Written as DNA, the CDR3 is TGCGCCAGCAGCTCTCACGTCCGACTAGGAGAAGAGACCCAGTACTTC. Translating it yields CASSSHVRLGEETQYF.

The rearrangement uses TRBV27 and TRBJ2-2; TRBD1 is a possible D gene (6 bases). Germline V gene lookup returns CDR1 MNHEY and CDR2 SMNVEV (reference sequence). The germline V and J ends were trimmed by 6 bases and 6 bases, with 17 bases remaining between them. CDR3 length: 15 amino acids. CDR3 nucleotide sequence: TGTGCCAGCAGAAAAACAACAGGGATCCCCGGGGAGCTGTTTTTT. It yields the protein CASRKTTGIPGELFF.

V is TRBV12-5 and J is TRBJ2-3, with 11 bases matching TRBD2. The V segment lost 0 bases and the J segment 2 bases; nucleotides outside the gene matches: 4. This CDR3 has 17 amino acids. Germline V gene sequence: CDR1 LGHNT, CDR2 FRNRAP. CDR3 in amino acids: CASGLVLAGVPTDTQYF. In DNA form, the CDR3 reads TGTGCTAGTGGTTTGGTACTAGCGGGAGTTCCCACAGATACGCAGTATTTT.

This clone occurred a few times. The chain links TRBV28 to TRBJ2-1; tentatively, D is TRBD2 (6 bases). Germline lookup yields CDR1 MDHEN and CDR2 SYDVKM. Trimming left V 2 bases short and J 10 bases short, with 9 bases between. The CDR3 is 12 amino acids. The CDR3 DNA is TGTGCCAGCAGTTTACGGGGGTTCGAGCAGTTCTTC. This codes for CASSLRGFEQFF.

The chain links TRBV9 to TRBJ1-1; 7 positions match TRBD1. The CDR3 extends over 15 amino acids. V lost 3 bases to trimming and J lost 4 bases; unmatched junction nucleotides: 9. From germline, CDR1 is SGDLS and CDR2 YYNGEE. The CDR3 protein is CASSARQGGPTEAFF. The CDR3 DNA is TGTGCCAGCAGCGCCCGACAGGGTGGGCCCACTGAAGCTTTCTTT.

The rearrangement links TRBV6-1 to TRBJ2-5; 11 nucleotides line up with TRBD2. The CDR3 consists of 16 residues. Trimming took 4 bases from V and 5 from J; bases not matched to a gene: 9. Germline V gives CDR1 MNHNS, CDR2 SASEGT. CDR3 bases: TGTGCCAGCAGTGTAGGGCTAGCGGGAGGCCCGGAGACCCAGTACTTC. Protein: CASSVGLAGGPETQYF.

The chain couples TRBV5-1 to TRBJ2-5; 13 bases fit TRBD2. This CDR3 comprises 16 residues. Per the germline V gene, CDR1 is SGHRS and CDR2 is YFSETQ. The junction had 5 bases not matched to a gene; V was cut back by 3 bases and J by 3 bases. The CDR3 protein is CASSSSTSGRKETQYF. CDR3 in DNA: TGCGCCAGCAGCTCCTCGACTAGCGGGAGGAAAGAGACCCAGTACTTC.

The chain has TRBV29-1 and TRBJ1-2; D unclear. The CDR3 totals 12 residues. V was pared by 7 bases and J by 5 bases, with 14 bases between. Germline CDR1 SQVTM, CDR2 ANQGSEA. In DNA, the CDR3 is TGCAGCGCCCCCGTAGAGGTTTATGGCTACACCTTC. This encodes CSAPVEVYGYTF.